These 32 T cell receptor beta chains share one sample of origin, sequenced in a study of blood T cell repertoires in COVID-19. Generated by immunoSEQ multiplex PCR, the TCRdb table keeps only in-frame clones and is missing some. The profile shows 150,000 to 200,000 clones, 88% of them singletons. What was sequenced was peripheral blood. Receptors originate from a man in his 70s with active or convalescent COVID-19.

The chain links TRBV27 to TRBJ2-1; 9 bases agree with TRBD1. Germline V gives CDR1 MNHEY, CDR2 SMNVEV (reference sequence). Trimming at V came to 7 bases and at J to 4 bases, leaving 5 bases not matched to a gene. The CDR3 is 14 residues long. The CDR3 DNA is TGTGCCAGCACCGCGGACAGGGGATACAATGAGCAGTTCTTC. Translation: CASTADRGYNEQFF.

V gene TRBV11-2 combines with J gene TRBJ2-1; a possible D gene is TRBD1 (5 bases). The CDR3 has 15 amino acids. V was clipped by 0 bases and J by 2 bases, with 8 bases between them. Germline V lookup: CDR1 SGHAT, CDR2 FQNNGV. CDR3 region: CASSLDRVTYNEQFF. CDR3 nucleotide sequence: TGTGCCAGCAGCTTAGACAGGGTCACCTACAATGAGCAGTTCTTC.

This chain uses TRBV28 with TRBJ2-7; D gene unclear. V lost 6 bases, J lost 5 bases, and 14 bases lay in between. Germline V gene data show CDR1 as MDHEN and CDR2 as SYDVKM. The CDR3 has 13 residues. For the CDR3, the DNA is TGTGCCAGCAGATCAAGGAGCGTCCACGAGCAGTACTTC. Translation: CASRSRSVHEQYF.

The V and J genes are TRBV29-1 and TRBJ1-2, with TRBD1 matching 8 bases. CDR1 is SQVTM and CDR2 is ANQGSEA in the germline V gene. The CDR3 is 12 residues long. The trim removed 2 bases at V and 6 bases at J, leaving 2 bases unmatched. The CDR3 protein is CSVEPGGDGYTF. The CDR3, as DNA: TGCAGCGTTGAACCAGGGGGCGATGGCTACACCTTC.

This clone has just one count. The chain joins TRBV5-8 to TRBJ2-1, with 7 bases matching TRBD2. In germline, CDR1 is SGHTS, CDR2 YDEGEE. V shed 5 bases, J shed 7 bases, and the junction held 18 bases outside the gene matches. The length of the CDR3 is 17 residues. The CDR3 sequence is CASSPKPGLPGFNEQFF. The CDR3 DNA reads TGTGCCAGCAGTCCAAAACCGGGACTACCGGGTTTTAATGAGCAGTTCTTC.

The rearrangement links TRBV7-2 to TRBJ2-2; 13 nucleotides agree with TRBD2. The CDR3 contains 15 residues. Germline CDR1 reads SGHTA; CDR2 reads FQGNSA. Losses at the gene ends were 5 bases for V and 5 bases for J; bases not matched to a gene: 2. The CDR3, as DNA: TGTGCCAGCAGCCAGGGACTAGCGGGGACCGGGGAGCTGTTTTTT. Protein sequence: CASSQGLAGTGELFF.

The chain carries TRBV7-7 and TRBJ2-5; tentative D call: TRBD2 (7 bases). This CDR3 is built from 15 residues. Trimming took 5 bases from V and 5 from J, leaving 18 bases between them. The germline V gene encodes CDR1 SSHAT and CDR2 FNYEAQ (reference sequence). The CDR3 protein is CASSPMGGGSETQYF. The CDR3 nucleotides are TGTGCCAGCAGCCCCATGGGGGGGGGCTCGGAGACCCAGTACTTC. Drawing the rest from reference TRBV7-7 and TRBJ2-5, the complete variable domain is GAGVSQSPRYKVTKRGQDVTLRCDPISSHATLYWYQQALGQGPEFLTYFNYEAQPDKSGLPSDRFSAERPEGSISTLTIQRTEQRDSAMYRCASSPMGGGSETQYFGPGTRLLVL.

This clone was recorded a few times. The rearrangement links TRBV29-1 to TRBJ1-1; possibly TRBD1 for D (5 bases). The CDR3 is 13 residues long. Per the germline V gene, CDR1 is SQVTM and CDR2 is ANQGSEA. The V gene lost 5 bases and the J gene lost 4 bases, with 14 bases spanning the gap. CDR3 coding DNA: TGCAGCGTTTGTGACAGTCATGTCACTGAAGCTTTCTTT. Residues: CSVCDSHVTEAFF.

The V gene is TRBV9, the J gene TRBJ2-5, with 7 bases fitting TRBD1. Germline V lookup: CDR1 SGDLS, CDR2 YYNGEE. CDR3 length: 14 amino acids. V shed 3 bases, J shed 5 bases, and the junction held 7 bases outside the gene matches. Here the CDR3 reads CASSEGDSRETQYF. CDR3 nucleotides: TGTGCCAGCAGCGAGGGGGACAGCAGGGAGACCCAGTACTTC.

This chain joins TRBV7-2 and TRBJ2-7, with 8 bases lining up with TRBD1. V was pared by 2 bases and J by 5 bases, with 5 bases of the junction left unmatched. Per the germline V gene, CDR1 is SGHTA and CDR2 is FQGNSA. There are 14 residues in the CDR3. CDR3 bases: TGTGCCAGCAGCTTATTACCAGGGGGCCACGAGCAGTACTTC. This codes for CASSLLPGGHEQYF.

The chain links TRBV9 to TRBJ2-7; TRBD1 agrees at 9 bases. V lost 10 bases and J lost 0; bases outside the gene matches: 29. CDR1 is SGDLS and CDR2 is YYNGEE in the germline V gene. This CDR3 is 21 amino acids long. CDR3 loop: CAATAASDTGTGRLSSYEQYF. CDR3 nucleotide sequence: TGTGCCGCCACAGCAGCGTCTGACACCGGGACAGGGCGTCTGAGCTCCTACGAGCAGTACTTC.

The V and J genes are TRBV5-1 and TRBJ2-7, with TRBD1 matching over 9 bases. The germline V gene has CDR1 SGHRS and CDR2 YFSETQ. The V and J ends lost 5 bases and 3 bases, in that order; junction bases with no gene match: 3. This CDR3 is 13 amino acids long. The DNA for the CDR3 is TGCGCCAGCAGTCGACAGGGGGGCTACGAGCAGTACTTC. Translating gives CASSRQGGYEQYF.

The chain has TRBV2 and TRBJ2-3, with 10 bases identical to TRBD2. The CDR3 totals 15 residues. CDR1 is SNHLY and CDR2 is FYNNEI in the germline V gene. J gave up 3 bases and V 8 bases, and 8 bases lay outside the gene matches. CDR3 amino acids: CASDLSGGGTDTQYF. CDR3 nucleotide sequence: TGTGCCAGCGACCTGAGCGGGGGGGGGACAGATACGCAGTATTTT.

This clone was picked up a small number of times. V usage is TRBV9 and J usage is TRBJ2-1; D uncertain. The germline V gene has CDR1 SGDLS and CDR2 YYNGEE. The CDR3 totals 15 residues. V gave up 0 bases and J gave up 4 bases, with 11 bases separating them. The CDR3 DNA is TGTGCCAGCAGCGTAGCTACCGGGTGGTACAATGAGCAGTTCTTC. It yields the protein CASSVATGWYNEQFF.

This clone is a singleton in its sample. The CDR3: CASSTAGPGGYEQYF. As DNA, the CDR3 is TGTGCCAGCAGTACGGCGGGTCCCGGAGGGTACGAGCAGTACTTC. The J gene is TRBJ2-7, the V gene TRBV6-6; possible D gene TRBD2, 6 bases. CDR1 and CDR2 from the germline V gene are MNHNY and SVGAGI (reference sequence). CDR3 length: 15 amino acids. The germline V and J ends were trimmed by 5 bases and 4 bases, with 18 bases remaining between them.

This chain connects TRBV25-1 to TRBJ1-6, with 7 positions matching TRBD1. Germline CDR1 is MGHDK and CDR2 is SYGVNS. This CDR3 spans 17 amino acids. With 3 bases clipped from V and 7 bases from J, the junction kept 12 bases outside the gene matches. Here the CDR3 reads CASSEETRQGNNSPLHF. Written as DNA, the CDR3 is TGTGCCAGCAGTGAGGAAACCCGACAGGGCAACAATTCACCCCTCCACTTT. Full variable domain (rest looked up from reference TRBV25-1 and TRBJ1-6): EADIYQTPRYLVIGTGKKITLECSQTMGHDKMYWYQQDPGMELHLIHYSYGVNSTEKGDLSSESTVSRIRTEHFPLTLESARPSHTSQYLCASSEETRQGNNSPLHFGNGTRLTVT.

This chain connects TRBV4-1 to TRBJ2-3; 16 positions agree with TRBD2. Germline lookup yields CDR1 MGHRA and CDR2 YSYEKL. J was trimmed by 2 bases and V by 3 bases; bases with no gene match: 8. The CDR3 sequence is 19 residues long. DNA for the CDR3: TGCGCCAGCAGCCAGCTCCCCGGGACTAGCGGGGGGGACACAGATACGCAGTATTTT. Translating it yields CASSQLPGTSGGDTDTQYF.

This chain uses TRBV6-5 with TRBJ2-3; the D gene is possibly TRBD2 (5 bases). The CDR3 extends over 13 amino acids. Per germline, CDR1 MNHEY and CDR2 SVGAGI. Trimming stripped 7 bases from V and 0 bases from J, with 8 bases between. The CDR3 region has the DNA TGTGCCAGCACTCTAGCTAGCACAGATACGCAGTATTTT. Translating it yields CASTLASTDTQYF.

On this clone: This sample also contains other DNA sequences that code for the same CDR3. This CDR3 reads CASSPPSPYEQYF. The CDR3, as DNA: TGTGCCAGCAGCCCCCCCAGTCCCTACGAGCAGTACTTC. The rearrangement uses TRBV7-2 and TRBJ2-7; D remains unclear. CDR3 length: 13 residues. The germline gives CDR1 SGHTA, CDR2 FQGNSA. With 5 bases removed from V and 2 bases from J, the gap between germline ends came to 10 bases.

CDR3 loop: CASSLILGSGNTEAFF. The CDR3, as DNA: TGTGCCAGCAGTTTAATCCTGGGCAGTGGGAACACTGAAGCTTTCTTT. This sequence joins TRBV28 and TRBJ1-1; D is ambiguous. The germline gives CDR1 MDHEN, CDR2 SYDVKM. V was cut by 2 bases and J by 1 base, with 14 bases left in between. The CDR3 totals 16 residues.

V is TRBV9 and J is TRBJ2-1; TRBD2 matches 10 bases. The V gene end was trimmed by 2 bases and the J gene end by 8 bases; junction bases not matched to a gene: 10. Germline CDR1 reads SGDLS; CDR2 reads YYNGEE. The CDR3 length is 16 residues. The CDR3 coding sequence is TGTGCCAGCAGCGTCAAGGCAACTAGCGGGGACCATGAGCAGTTCTTC. As protein: CASSVKATSGDHEQFF.

The chain recombines TRBV5-4 with TRBJ2-3; TRBD2 agrees at 9 bases. The CDR3 covers 14 residues. Losses at the gene ends were 4 bases for V and 5 bases for J; bases not matched to a gene: 5. From germline, CDR1 is SGHNT and CDR2 YYREEE (reference sequence). The CDR3 is CASSRREGLDTQYF. The CDR3 DNA reads as TGTGCCAGCAGCCGGCGGGAGGGCCTAGATACGCAGTATTTT.

The CDR3 DNA sequence: TGTGCCAGCAGCCGGTCTAGGCTAGCGGGGCAAGAGACCCAGTACTTC. This translates into CASSRSRLAGQETQYF. V and J are TRBV3-1 (or the pseudogene TRBV3-2) and TRBJ2-5, with TRBD2 identical over 9 bases. With V trimmed by 4 bases and J by 2 bases, 8 bases remained unmatched. This CDR3 spans 16 amino acids. Germline loops: CDR1 LGHDT, CDR2 YNNKEL (reference sequence).

The chain is built from TRBV5-1 and TRBJ2-1, with TRBD2 matching 7 bases. Trimming at V came to 0 bases and at J to 6 bases, leaving 6 bases not matched to a gene. Germline CDR1 and CDR2: SGHRS and YFSETQ. The CDR3 is made up of 15 amino acids. The CDR3 loop reads CASSLGQGGGNEQFF. CDR3 nucleotides: TGCGCCAGCAGCTTGGGTCAGGGCGGGGGCAATGAGCAGTTCTTC.

The V gene is TRBV30, the J gene TRBJ2-1; 9 bases line up with TRBD2. This CDR3 region has 15 residues. Looked up from germline, CDR1 is GTSNPN and CDR2 is SVGIG (reference sequence). Trimming at V came to 2 bases and at J to 5 bases, leaving 7 bases not matched to a gene. As DNA, the CDR3 is TGTGCCTGGAGTCCGCGGGAGGGCCTCAACAATGAGCAGTTCTTC. Its translation: CAWSPREGLNNEQFF.

The chain links TRBV28 to TRBJ2-1; D is possibly TRBD2 (6 bases). CDR3 length: 15 amino acids. V was trimmed by 10 bases and J by 4 bases, leaving 20 bases between them. Germline-derived CDR1 and CDR2 are MDHEN and SYDVKM. Here the CDR3 DNA reads TGTGCCACCGCCGGGCCAGCGGGTGTATACAATGAGCAGTTCTTC. Encoded protein: CATAGPAGVYNEQFF.

This clone has a handful of counts. The genes are TRBV27 and TRBJ2-1; possible D gene TRBD2, 5 bases. Germline CDR1 reads MNHEY; CDR2 reads SMNVEV (reference sequence). The CDR3 is made up of 17 amino acids. Trimming took off 3 bases at V and 2 bases at J, with 17 bases between the two ends. This CDR3 is CASSFQTGGGTYNEQFF. CDR3 DNA sequence: TGTGCCAGCAGTTTCCAGACTGGCGGAGGAACCTACAATGAGCAGTTCTTC.

The rearrangement joins TRBV5-4 to TRBJ1-5; maybe TRBD1 (6 bases). V was cut by 2 bases and J by 6 bases, with 15 bases left in between. CDR1 and CDR2 from the germline V gene are SGHNT and YYREEE (reference sequence). This CDR3 has 15 amino acids. Here the CDR3 reads CASSFGGGSGQPQHF. The CDR3 region has the DNA TGTGCCAGCAGCTTTGGGGGGGGCTCGGGTCAGCCCCAGCATTTT. The full variable domain, rest sourced from reference TRBV5-4 and TRBJ1-5, is ETGVTQSPTHLIKTRGQQVTLRCSSQSGHNTVSWYQQALGQGPQFIFQYYREEENGRGNFPPRFSGLQFPNYSSELNVNALELDDSALYLCASSFGGGSGQPQHFGDGTRLSIL.

The genes are TRBV10-3 and TRBJ2-1; 11 nucleotides match TRBD2. There are 13 residues in the CDR3. Trimming cost V 10 bases and J 6 bases; bases outside gene matches: 5. CDR1 and CDR2 from the germline V gene are ENHRY and SYGVKD. CDR3 protein: CASSGGALNEQFF. The CDR3 region has the DNA TGTGCCAGTAGCGGGGGGGCCCTCAATGAGCAGTTCTTC.

This rearrangement joins TRBV12-3 or TRBV12-4 to TRBJ2-5, with D possibly TRBD1 on 6 matching bases. The V gene lost 11 bases and the J gene lost 4 bases, with 14 bases spanning the gap. The CDR3 contains 12 residues. The CDR3 loop reads CAWHRVRETQYF. CDR3 DNA: TGTGCCTGGCACAGGGTCCGAGAGACCCAGTACTTC.

The chain carries TRBV5-4 and TRBJ2-7; TRBD1 matches at 7 bases. The CDR3 totals 15 residues. Germline CDR1 reads SGHNT; CDR2 reads YYREEE (reference sequence). The junction had 10 bases not matched to a gene; V was cut back by 4 bases and J by 3 bases. The CDR3 region has the DNA TGTGCCAGCAGCCTAAGACAGGGACGGAGCTACGAGCAGTACTTC. Protein: CASSLRQGRSYEQYF.

The chain combines TRBV27 with TRBJ2-7; 8 bases line up with TRBD1. The V gene's germline CDR1 is MNHEY and CDR2 SMNVEV (reference sequence). The CDR3 spans 16 residues. V lost 5 bases to trimming and J lost 3 bases; unmatched junction nucleotides: 12. The CDR3 loop is CASSRSQTGENYEQYF. For the CDR3, the DNA is TGTGCCAGCAGTCGGAGTCAGACAGGGGAAAACTACGAGCAGTACTTC.